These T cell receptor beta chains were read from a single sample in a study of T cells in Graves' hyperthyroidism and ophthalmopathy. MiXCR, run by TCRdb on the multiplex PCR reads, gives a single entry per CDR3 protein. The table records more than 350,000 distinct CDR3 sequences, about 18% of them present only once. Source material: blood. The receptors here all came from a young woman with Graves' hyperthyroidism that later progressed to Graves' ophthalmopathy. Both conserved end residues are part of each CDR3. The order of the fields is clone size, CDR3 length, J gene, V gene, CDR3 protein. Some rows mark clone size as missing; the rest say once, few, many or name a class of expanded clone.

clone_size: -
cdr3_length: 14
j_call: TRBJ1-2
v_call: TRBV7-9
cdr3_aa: CACLSDGQSYGYTF

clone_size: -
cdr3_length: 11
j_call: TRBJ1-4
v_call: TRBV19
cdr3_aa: CACSIGEKLFF

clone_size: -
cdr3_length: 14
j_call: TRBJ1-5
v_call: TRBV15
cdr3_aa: CATSSGSTNQPQHF

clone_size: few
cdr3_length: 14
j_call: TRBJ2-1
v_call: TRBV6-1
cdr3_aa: CASTYNAAYNEQFF

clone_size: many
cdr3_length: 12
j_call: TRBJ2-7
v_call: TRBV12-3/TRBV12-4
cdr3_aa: CASSWAGDEQYF

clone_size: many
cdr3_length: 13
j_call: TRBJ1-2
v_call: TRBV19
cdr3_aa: CASSNWGNYGYTF

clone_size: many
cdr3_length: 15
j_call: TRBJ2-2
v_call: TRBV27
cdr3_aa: CASSLTSGSGGELFF

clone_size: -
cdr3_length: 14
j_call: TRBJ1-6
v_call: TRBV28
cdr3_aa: CASSPARGRSPLHF

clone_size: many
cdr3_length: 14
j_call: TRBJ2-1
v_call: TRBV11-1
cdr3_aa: CASSLADTYNEQFF

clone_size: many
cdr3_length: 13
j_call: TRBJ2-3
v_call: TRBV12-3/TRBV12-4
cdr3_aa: CASSLVLADTQYF

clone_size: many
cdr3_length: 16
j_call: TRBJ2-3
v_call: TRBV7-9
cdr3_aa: CASSRSTSGEPDTQYF

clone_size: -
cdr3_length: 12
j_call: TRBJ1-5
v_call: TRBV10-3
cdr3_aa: CAISEINQPQHF

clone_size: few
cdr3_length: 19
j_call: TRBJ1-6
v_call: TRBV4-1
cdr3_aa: CASSQEPNEQRLYNSPLHF

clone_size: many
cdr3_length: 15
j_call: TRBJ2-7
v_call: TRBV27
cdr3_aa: CASSLSAATFYEQYF

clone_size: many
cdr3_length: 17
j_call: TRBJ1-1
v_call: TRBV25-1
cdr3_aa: CASSEDRGIERDTEAFF

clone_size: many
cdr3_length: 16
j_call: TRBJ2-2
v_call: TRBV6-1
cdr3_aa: CASSKPRTYNTGELFF

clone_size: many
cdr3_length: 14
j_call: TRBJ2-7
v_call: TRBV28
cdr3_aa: CASSPGTGLDEQYF

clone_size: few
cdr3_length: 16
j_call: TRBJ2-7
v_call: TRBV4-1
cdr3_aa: CASSQATGIHSYEQYF

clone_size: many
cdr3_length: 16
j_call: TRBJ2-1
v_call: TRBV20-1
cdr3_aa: CSARRPGLAGVIEQFF

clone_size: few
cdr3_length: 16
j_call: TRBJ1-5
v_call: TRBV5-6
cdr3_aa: CASSYGQALSNQPQHF

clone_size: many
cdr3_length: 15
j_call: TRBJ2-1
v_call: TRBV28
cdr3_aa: CASSFITGVNNEQFF

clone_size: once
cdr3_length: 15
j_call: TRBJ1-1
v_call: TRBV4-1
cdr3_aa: CASSQGWEVYTEAFF

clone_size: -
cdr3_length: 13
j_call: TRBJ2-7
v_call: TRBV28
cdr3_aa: CASSLTGDWEQYF

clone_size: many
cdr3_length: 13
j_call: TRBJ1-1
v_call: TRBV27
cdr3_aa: CASSTEGYTEASF

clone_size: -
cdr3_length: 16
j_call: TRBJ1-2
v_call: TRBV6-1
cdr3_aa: CASRKDRDIYNYGYTF

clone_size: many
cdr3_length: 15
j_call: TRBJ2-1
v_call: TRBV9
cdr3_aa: CASSVTQGLNNEQFF

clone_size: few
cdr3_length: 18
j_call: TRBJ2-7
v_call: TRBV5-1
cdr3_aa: CASSLVQRGYYFSYEQYF

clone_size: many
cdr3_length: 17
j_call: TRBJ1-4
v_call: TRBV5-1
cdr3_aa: CASSEGFRSPLNEKLFF

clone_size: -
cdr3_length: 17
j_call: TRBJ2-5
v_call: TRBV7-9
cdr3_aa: CASSFPPGGTLQETQYF

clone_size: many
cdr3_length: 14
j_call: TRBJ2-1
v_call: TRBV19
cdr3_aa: CASSRGQGIHEQFF

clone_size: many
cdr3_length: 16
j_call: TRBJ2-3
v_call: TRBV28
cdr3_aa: CASSPVAGATPGTQYF

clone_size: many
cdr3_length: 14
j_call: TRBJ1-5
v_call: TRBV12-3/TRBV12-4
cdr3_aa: CASRRGSSNQPQHF

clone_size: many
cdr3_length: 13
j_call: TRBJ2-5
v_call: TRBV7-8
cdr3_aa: CASSVTSVETQYF

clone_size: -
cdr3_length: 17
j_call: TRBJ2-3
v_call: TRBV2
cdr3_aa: CASSELGLAGFTDTQYF

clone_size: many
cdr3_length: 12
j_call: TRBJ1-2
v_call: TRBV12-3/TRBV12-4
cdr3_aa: CASSSQENGYTF

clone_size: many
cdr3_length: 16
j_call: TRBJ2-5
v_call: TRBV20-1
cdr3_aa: CSARGVTSGAGETQYF

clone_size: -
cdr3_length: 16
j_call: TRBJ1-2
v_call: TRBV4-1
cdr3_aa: CASSPIWGKANYGYTF

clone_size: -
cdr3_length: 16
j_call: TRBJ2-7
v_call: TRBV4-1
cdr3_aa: CASSQVRLAGAYEQYF

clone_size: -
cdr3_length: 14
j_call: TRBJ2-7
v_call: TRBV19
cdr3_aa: CASSIGTYSYEQYF

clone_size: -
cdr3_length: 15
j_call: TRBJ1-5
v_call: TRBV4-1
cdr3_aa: CASSQDWRVGQPQHF

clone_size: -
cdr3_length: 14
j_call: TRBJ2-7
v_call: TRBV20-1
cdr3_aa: CSATGRDRGAEQYF

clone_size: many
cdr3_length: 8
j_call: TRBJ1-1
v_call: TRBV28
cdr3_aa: CAGTEAFF

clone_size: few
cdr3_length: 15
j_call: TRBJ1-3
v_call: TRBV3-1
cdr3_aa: CASSQGSFSGNTIYF

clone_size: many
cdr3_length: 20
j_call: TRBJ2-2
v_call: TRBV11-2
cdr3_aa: CASSLVPGAKAAPNTGELFF

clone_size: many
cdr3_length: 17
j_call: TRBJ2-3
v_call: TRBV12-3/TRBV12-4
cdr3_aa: CASRRMQGIRGTDTQYF

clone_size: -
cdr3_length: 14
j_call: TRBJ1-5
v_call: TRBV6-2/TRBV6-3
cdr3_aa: CASSYRNSNQPQHF

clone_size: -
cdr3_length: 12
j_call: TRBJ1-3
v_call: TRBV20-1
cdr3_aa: CSGRGPGNTIYF

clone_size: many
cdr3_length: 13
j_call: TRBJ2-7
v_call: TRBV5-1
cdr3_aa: CASSWDSSYEQYF

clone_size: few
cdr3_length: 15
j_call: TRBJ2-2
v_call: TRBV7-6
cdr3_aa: CASSLEWGSTGELFF

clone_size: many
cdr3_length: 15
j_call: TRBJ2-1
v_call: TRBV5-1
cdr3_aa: CASMLGLKSYNEQFF

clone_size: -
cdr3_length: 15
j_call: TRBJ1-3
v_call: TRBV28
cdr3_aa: CASSLSGTLGNTIYF

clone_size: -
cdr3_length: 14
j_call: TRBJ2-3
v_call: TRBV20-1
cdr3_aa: CSARVGAGPDTQYF

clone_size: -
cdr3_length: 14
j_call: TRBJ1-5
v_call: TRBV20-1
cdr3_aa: CSARTANSNQPQHF

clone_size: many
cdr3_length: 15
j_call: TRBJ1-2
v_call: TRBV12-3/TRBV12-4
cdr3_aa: CASSLGQGIFYGYTF

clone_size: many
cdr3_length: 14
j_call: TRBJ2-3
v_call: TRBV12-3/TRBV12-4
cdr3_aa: CASSFRGASDTQYF

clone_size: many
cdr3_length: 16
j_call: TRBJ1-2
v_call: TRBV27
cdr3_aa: CASSPYPEVRSYGYTF

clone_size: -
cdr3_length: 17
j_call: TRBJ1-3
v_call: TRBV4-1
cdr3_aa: CASSPRGQGSSGNTIYF

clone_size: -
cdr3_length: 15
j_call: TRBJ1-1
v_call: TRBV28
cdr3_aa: CASSSIWAGGTEAFF

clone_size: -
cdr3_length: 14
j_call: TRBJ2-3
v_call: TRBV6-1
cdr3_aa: CASREGEVSDTQYF

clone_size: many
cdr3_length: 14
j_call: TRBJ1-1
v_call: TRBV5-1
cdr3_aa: CASSTGLPNTEAFF